This T cell receptor (beta chain) derives from a study of CD8+CD57+ T cells in acquired aplastic anemia. In the study overall: Sorted CD4+ and CD8+ cells yielded DNA averaging around 3.2 ug.

Those patients picked for sequencing had displayed CD8+CD57+ cell expansion on flow cytometry. This clonotype came up many times. Its antigen is still unknown. According to the study, genomic DNA was the template for TCR beta VDJ and CDR3 profiling. One entry per CDR3 protein results from TCRdb running MiXCR on the reads. The table records about 180,000 distinct CDR3 sequences, about 44% of them present only once. The CDR3 runs to 16 residues. V lost 5 bases to trimming and J lost 4 bases; unmatched junction nucleotides: 8. Germline lookup yields CDR1 LGHNA and CDR2 YNFKEQ. Study-wide findings and caveats: The same twenty-nine CD8+ CDR3 sequences occurred in patients and in controls. CD8+ Simpson's diversity showed no significant patient-control difference.

The TCR sequence derives from a human donor with aplastic anemia. The chain has TRBV4-2 and TRBJ2-1; 10 bases match TRBD2. Sequencing used sorted CD4+, CD8+, or CD8+CD57+ T cells (not recorded which) from PBMCs. CDR3 amino acids: CASSSGGAVDYNEQFF. The CDR3 DNA reads TGTGCCAGCAGCAGCGGGGGGGCCGTCGATTACAATGAGCAGTTCTTC.